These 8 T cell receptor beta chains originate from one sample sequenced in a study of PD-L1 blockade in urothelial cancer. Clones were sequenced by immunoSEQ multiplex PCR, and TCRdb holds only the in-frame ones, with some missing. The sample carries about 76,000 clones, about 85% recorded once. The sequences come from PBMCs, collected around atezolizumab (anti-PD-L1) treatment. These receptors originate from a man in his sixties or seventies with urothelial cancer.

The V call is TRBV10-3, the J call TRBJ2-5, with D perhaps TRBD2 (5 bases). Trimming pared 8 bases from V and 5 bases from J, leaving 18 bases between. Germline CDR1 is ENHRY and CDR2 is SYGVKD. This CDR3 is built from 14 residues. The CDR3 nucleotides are TGTGCCATCTTCGGCCTAGCCTTGATGGAGACCCAGTACTTC. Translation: CAIFGLALMETQYF.

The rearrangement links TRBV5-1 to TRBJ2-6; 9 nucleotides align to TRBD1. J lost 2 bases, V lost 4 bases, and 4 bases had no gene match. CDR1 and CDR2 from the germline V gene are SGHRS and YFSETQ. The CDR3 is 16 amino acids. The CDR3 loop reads CASSLRTGAGANVLTF. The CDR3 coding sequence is TGCGCCAGCAGCCTTCGGACAGGGGCTGGGGCCAACGTCCTGACTTTC.

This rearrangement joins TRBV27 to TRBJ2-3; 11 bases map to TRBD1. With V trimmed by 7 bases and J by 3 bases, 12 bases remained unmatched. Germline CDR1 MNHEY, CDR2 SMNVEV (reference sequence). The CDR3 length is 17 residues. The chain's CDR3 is CASKDRGRKGPTDTQYF. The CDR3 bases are TGTGCCAGCAAGGACAGGGGGCGTAAGGGACCTACAGATACGCAGTATTTT.

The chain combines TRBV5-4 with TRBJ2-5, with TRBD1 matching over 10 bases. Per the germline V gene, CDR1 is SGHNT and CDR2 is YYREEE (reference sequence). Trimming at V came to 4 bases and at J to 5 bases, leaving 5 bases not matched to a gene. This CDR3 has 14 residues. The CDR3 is CASSPGGQGETQYF. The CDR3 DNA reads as TGTGCCAGCAGCCCGGGGGGACAGGGGGAGACCCAGTACTTC.

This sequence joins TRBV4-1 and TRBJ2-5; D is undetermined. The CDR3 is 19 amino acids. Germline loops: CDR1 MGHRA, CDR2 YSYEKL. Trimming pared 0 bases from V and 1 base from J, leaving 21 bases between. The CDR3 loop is CASSQELGQAVSLQETQYF. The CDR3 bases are TGCGCCAGCAGCCAAGAATTGGGCCAGGCAGTCTCCCTCCAAGAGACCCAGTACTTC.

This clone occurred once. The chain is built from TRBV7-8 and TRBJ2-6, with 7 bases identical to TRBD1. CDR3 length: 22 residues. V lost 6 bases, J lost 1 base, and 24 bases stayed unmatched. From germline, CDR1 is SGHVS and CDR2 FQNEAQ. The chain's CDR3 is CASSPVLWPRARGQSGANVLTF. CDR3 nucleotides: TGTGCCAGCAGTCCCGTCCTTTGGCCACGGGCGAGGGGGCAATCTGGGGCCAACGTCCTGACTTTC. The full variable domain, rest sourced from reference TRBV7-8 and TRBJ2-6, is GAGVSQSPRYKVAKRGQDVALRCDPISGHVSLFWYQQALGQGPEFLTYFQNEAQLDKSGLPSDRFFAERPEGSVSTLKIQRTQQEDSAVYLCASSPVLWPRARGQSGANVLTFGAGSRLTVL.

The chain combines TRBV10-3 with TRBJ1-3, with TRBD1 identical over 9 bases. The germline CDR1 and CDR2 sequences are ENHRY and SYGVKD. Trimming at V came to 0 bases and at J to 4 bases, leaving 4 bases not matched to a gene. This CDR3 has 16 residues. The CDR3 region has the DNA TGTGCCATCAGTGAGTCGGGACAGGGAGGAGGAAACACCATATATTTT. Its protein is CAISESGQGGGNTIYF.

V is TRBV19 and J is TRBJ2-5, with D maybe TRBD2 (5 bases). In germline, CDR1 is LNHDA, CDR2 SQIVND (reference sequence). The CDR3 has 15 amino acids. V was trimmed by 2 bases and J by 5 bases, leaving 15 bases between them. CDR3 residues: CASSIIGTPGETQYF. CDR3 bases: TGTGCCAGTAGTATAATAGGAACACCGGGGGAGACCCAGTACTTC. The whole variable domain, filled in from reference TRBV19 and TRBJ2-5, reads DGGITQSPKYLFRKEGQNVTLSCEQNLNHDAMYWYRQDPGQGLRLIYYSQIVNDFQKGDIAEGYSVSREKKESFPLTVTSAQKNPTAFYLCASSIIGTPGETQYFGPGTRLLVL.